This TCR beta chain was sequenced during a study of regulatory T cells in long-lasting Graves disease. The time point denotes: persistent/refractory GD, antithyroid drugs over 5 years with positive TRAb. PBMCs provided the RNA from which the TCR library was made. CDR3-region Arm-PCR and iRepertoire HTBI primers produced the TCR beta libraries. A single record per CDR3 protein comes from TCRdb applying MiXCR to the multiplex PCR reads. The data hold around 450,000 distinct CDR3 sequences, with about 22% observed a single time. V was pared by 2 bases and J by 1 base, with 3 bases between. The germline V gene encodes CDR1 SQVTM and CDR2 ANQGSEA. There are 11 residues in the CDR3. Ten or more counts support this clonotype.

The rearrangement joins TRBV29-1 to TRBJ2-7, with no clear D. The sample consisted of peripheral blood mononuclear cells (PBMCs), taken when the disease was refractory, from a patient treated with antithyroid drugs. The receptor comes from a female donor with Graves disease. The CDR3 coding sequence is TGCAGCGTTGAACGGTCCTACGAGCAGTACTTC. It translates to CSVERSYEQYF.